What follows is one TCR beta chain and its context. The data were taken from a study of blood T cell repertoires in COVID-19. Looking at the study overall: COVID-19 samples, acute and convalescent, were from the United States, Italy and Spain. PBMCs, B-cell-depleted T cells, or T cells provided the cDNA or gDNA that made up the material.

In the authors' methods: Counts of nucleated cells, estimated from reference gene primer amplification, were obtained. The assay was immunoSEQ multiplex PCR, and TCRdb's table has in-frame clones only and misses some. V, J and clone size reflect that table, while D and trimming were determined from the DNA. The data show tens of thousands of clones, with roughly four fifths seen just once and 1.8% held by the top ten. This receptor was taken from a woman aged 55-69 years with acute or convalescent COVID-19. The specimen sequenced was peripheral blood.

In nucleotides, the CDR3 is TGTGCCAGCAGCTTGACTTTATGGAATCAGCCCCAGCATTTT. This codes for CASSLTLWNQPQHF. The genes are TRBV5-5 and TRBJ1-5; no clear D gene. The CDR3 has 14 amino acids. Per the germline V gene, CDR1 is SGHKS and CDR2 is YYEKEE (reference sequence). Trimming took off 1 base at V and 4 bases at J, with 9 bases between the two ends. Variable domain in full (rest from reference TRBV5-5 and TRBJ1-5): DAGVTQSPTHLIKTRGQQVTLRCSPISGHKSVSWYQQVLGQGPQFIFQYYEKEERGRGNFPDRFSARQFPNYSSELNVNALLLGDSALYLCASSLTLWNQPQHFGDGTRLSIL.